This TCR beta chain was observed in a study of blood T cell repertoires in COVID-19. Study as a whole: The origin of the acute and convalescent COVID-19 samples was the United States, Italy and Spain. From T cells, B-cell-depleted T cells, or PBMCs came the material, which was cDNA or gDNA.

Losses at the gene ends were 6 bases for V and 8 bases for J; bases not matched to a gene: 5. CDR1 and CDR2 (germline): MNHEY, SVGAGI. The CDR3 is made up of 12 amino acids. In this sample, this clone turned up once. Original analysis: Quantification of nucleated cells was approximated via reference gene primer amplification. Profiling relied on immunoSEQ multiplex PCR, and the TCRdb table lists in-frame clones only, not all of them. V and J calls and clone size are given by that table; D and trimming were obtained from the DNA. The sample yields just under 350,000 clones, more than 70% seen once. What was sequenced was peripheral blood. The chain carries TRBV6-5 and TRBJ1-2, with 8 nucleotides matching TRBD1. The TCR comes from a man younger than 40 with active or convalescent COVID-19. CDR3 region: CASRTGALGYTF. The CDR3 nucleotides read TGTGCCAGCAGGACAGGGGCCCTGGGCTACACCTTC.